This T cell receptor (beta chain) is from a study of Ad26.COV2.S vaccination and SARS-CoV-2 variants. Comment on this clone: The antigen remains unidentified.

Study-wide results and limits: Marked by substantial breadth, spike-specific CD8+ and CD4+ T cell responses were reportedly seen after vaccination.

Sequenced by immunoSEQ multiplex PCR; TCRdb stores in-frame clones only, minus some. The sample comprises 200,000 to 250,000 clones, roughly 88% of which are singletons, and around 10% rests with the top ten. The CDR3 is made up of 15 amino acids. Trimming left V 4 bases short and J 0 bases short, with 11 bases between. The germline V gene has CDR1 SGHNT and CDR2 YYREEE (reference sequence). Treatment in this sample: 15 to 20 received Ad26.COV2.S at low or high dose, single or two shots; about 5 received placebo; per-sample allocation not given. Collection of samples fell on day 63 after the first vaccine or placebo injection.

The source was peripheral blood, collected in a trial of Ad26.COV2.S vaccine versus placebo. V is TRBV5-4 and J is TRBJ1-3; no clear D gene. The receptor was derived from a person aged 18 to 65 who received the Ad26.COV2.S COVID-19 vaccine or a placebo. The CDR3 DNA reads TGTGCCAGCAGCGTAGAGGCTTACTCTGGAAACACCATATATTTT. Translation: CASSVEAYSGNTIYF.